This TCR beta chain appears in the sequencing data of a study of cytomegalovirus exposure and HLA in healthy donors. Study-wide findings and caveats: The finding came from a later analysis; first-cohort TCR clusters tended to co-occur in the 120 or so validation repertoires. CMV antigen specificity was confirmed in vitro for three CMV-associated chains.

Comment on this clone: Antigen specificity is unknown.

Deletions cut 2 bases from V and 4 bases from J, with 11 bases between. Per the germline V gene, CDR1 is SEHNR and CDR2 is FQNEAQ (reference sequence). The CDR3 is 14 amino acids. Libraries were prepared by immunoSEQ multiplex PCR; TCRdb keeps only in-frame clonotypes and omits some of them. Here the sample spans 150,000 or so clones, about 91% being singletons. The sample taken for sequencing was PBMCs. The chain links TRBV7-9 to TRBJ1-1; D remains ambiguous. This clonotype originated in a woman between 18 and 29 years old in good health and CMV-seronegative. The CDR3 region is CASSLSTEGTEAFF. The CDR3 nucleotides are TGTGCCAGCAGCTTATCGACCGAGGGCACTGAAGCTTTCTTT.